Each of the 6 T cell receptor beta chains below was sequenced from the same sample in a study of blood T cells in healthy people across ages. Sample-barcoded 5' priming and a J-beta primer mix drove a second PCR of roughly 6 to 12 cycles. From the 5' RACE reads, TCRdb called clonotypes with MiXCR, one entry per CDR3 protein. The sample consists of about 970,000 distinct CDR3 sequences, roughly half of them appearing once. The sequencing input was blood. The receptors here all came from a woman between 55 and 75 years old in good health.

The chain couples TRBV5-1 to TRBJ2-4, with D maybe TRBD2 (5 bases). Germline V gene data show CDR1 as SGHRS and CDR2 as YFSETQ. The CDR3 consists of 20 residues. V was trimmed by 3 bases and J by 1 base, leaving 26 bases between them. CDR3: CASSSLGVSGSIGAKNIQYF. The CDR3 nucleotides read TGCGCCAGCAGCTCGCTCGGGGTCTCTGGATCGATTGGGGCCAAAAACATTCAGTACTTC.

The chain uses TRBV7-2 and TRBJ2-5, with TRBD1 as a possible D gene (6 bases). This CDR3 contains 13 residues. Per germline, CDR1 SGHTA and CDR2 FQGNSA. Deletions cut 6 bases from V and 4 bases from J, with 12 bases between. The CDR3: CASRREGVETQYF. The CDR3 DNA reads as TGTGCCAGCAGGCGCGAGGGGGTAGAGACCCAGTACTTC.

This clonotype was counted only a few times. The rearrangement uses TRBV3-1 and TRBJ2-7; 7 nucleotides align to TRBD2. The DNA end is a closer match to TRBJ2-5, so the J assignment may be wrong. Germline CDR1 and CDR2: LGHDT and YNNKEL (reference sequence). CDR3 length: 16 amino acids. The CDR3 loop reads CASSPAREWWGETQYF. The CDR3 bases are TGTGCCAGCAGTCCGGCGCGGGAGTGGTGGGGAGAGACCCAGTACTTC.

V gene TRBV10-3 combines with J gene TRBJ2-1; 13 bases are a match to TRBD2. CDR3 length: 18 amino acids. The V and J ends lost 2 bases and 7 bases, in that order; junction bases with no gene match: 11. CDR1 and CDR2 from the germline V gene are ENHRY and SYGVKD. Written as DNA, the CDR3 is TGTGCCATCAGTGAGGCTACTAGCGGGAGGGGTGATACAAATGAGCAGTTCTTC. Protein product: CAISEATSGRGDTNEQFF.

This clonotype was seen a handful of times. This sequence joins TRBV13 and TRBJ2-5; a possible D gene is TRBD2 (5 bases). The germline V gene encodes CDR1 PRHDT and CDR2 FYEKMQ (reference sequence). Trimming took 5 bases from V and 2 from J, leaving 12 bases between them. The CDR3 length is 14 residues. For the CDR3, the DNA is TGTGCCAGCAGCCACACCGGGGTACAAGAGACCCAGTACTTC. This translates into CASSHTGVQETQYF.

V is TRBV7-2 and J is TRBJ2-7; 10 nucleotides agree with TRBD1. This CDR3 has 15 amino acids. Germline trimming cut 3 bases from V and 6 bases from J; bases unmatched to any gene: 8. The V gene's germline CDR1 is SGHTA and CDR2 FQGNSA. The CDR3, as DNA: TGTGCCAGCAGCTTGGACAGGGGGTTTGTCTTCGAGCAGTACTTC. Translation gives CASSLDRGFVFEQYF.